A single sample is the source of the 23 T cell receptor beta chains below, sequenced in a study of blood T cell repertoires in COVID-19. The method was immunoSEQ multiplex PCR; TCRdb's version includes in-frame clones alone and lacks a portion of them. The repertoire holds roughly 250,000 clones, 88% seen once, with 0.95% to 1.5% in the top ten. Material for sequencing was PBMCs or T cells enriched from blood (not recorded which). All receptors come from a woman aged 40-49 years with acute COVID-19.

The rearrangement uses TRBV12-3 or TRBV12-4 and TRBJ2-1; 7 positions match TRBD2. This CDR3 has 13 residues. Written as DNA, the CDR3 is TGTGCTCTTCGGGGCGGGAGTTACAATGAGCAGTTCTTC. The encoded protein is CALRGGSYNEQFF.

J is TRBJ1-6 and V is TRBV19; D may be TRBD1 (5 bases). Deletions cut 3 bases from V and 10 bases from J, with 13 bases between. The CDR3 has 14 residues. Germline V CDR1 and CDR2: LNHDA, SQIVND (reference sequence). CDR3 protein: CASSMVAGQSPLHF. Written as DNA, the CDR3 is TGTGCCAGTAGTATGGTGGCAGGGCAATCACCCCTCCACTTT.

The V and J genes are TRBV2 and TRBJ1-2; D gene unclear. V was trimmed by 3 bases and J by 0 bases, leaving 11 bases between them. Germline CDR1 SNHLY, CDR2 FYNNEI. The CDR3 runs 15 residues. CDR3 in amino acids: CASSEFYSANYGYTF. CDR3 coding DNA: TGTGCCAGCAGTGAGTTTTATAGTGCTAACTATGGCTACACCTTC.

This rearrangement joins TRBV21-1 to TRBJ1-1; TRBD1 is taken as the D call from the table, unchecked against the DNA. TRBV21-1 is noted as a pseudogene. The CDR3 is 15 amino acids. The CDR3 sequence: CASSIRTGVNTEAFF. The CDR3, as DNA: TGTGCCAGCAGCATCCGGACAGGGGTGAACACTGAAGCTTTCTTT.

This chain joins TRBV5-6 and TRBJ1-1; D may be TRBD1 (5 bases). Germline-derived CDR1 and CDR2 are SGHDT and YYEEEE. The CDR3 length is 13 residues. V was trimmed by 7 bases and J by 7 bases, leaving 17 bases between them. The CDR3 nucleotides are TGTGCCAGCTCCCTGGCGGGGGATATTGAAGCTTTCTTT. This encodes CASSLAGDIEAFF.

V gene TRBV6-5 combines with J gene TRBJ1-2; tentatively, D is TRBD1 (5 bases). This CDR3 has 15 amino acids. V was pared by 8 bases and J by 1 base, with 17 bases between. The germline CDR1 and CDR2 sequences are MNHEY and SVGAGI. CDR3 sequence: CASALMGGFNYGYTF. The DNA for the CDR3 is TGTGCCAGCGCTTTAATGGGGGGATTTAACTATGGCTACACCTTC.

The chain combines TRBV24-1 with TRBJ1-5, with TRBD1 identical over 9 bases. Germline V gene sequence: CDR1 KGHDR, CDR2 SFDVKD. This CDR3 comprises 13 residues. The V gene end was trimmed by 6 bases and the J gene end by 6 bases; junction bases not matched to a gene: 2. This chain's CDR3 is CATSTGGVQPQHF. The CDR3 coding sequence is TGTGCCACCAGTACAGGGGGCGTTCAGCCCCAGCATTTT.

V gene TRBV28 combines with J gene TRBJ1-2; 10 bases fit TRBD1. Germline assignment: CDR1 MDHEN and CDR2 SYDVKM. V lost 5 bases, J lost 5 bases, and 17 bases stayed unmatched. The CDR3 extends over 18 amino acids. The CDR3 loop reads CASSPSGTGVDSVYGYTF. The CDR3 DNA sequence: TGTGCCAGCAGTCCCTCGGGGACAGGGGTTGATTCGGTGTATGGCTACACCTTC.

The CDR3 DNA sequence: TGTGCCAGCAGCTTAAGCGGGTACGAGCAGTACGTC. The encoded protein is CASSLSGYEQYV. The V and J genes are TRBV11-2 and TRBJ2-7, with D tentatively TRBD2 (6 bases). V gave up 2 bases and J gave up 4 bases, with 6 bases separating them. In germline, CDR1 is SGHAT, CDR2 FQNNGV. This CDR3 region has 12 residues.

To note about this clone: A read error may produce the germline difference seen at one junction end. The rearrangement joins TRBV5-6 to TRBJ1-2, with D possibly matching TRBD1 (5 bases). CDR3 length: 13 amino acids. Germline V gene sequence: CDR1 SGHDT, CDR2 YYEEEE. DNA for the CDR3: TGTGACAGCAGCTTGAGGGGCAACTATGGCTACACCTTC. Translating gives CDSSLRGNYGYTF. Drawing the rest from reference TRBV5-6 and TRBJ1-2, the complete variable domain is DAGVTQSPTHLIKTRGQQVTLRCSPKSGHDTVSWYQQALGQGPQFIFQYYEEEERQRGNFPDRFSGHQFPNYSSELNVNALLLGDSALYLCDSSLRGNYGYTFGSGTRLTVV.

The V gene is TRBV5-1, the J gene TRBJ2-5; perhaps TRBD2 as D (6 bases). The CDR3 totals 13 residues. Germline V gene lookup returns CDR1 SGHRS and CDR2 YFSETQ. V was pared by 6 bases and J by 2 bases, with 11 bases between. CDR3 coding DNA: TGCGCCAGCACCGGGGGAGGTCAAGAGACCCAGTACTTC. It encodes CASTGGGQETQYF.

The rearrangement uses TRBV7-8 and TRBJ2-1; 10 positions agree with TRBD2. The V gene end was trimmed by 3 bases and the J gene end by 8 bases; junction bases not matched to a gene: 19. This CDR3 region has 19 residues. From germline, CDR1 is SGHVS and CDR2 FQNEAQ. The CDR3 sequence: CASSFPKREGPQNRHEQFF. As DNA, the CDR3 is TGTGCCAGCAGCTTTCCGAAGCGGGAGGGCCCCCAAAATAGGCATGAGCAGTTCTTC.

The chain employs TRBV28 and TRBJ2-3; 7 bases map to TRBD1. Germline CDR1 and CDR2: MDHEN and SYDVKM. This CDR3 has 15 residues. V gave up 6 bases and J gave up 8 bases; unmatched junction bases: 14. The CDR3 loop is CASRRQSTGVVTQYF. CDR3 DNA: TGTGCCAGCAGGCGACAGAGCACAGGGGTAGTTACGCAGTATTTT.

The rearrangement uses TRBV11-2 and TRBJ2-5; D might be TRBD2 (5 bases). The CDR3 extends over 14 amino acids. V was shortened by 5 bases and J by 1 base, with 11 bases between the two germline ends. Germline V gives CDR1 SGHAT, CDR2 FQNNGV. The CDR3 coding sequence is TGTGCCAGCAGCAAGTCCCGGGGCCAAGAGACCCAGTACTTC. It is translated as CASSKSRGQETQYF.

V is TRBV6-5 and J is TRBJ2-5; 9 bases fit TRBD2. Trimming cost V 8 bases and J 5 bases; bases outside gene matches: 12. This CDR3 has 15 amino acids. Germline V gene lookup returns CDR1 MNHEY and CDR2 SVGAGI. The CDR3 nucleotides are TGTGCCAGCTGGGGTCTAGCGGGATCAGGGGAGACCCAGTACTTC. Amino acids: CASWGLAGSGETQYF.

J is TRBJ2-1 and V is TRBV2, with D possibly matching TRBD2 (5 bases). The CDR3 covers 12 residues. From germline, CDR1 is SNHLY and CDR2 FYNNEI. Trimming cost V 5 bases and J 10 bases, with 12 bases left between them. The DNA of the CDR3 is TGTGCCAGCAGTCAACTAGGTGGAGAGCAGTTCTTC. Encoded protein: CASSQLGGEQFF.

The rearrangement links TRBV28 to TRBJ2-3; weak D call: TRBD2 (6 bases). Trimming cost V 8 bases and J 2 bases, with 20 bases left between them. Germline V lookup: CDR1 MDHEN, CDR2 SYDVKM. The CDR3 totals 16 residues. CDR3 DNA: TGTGCCAGCGGAAGGGTGGATAGCGGATACACAGATACGCAGTATTTT. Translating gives CASGRVDSGYTDTQYF.

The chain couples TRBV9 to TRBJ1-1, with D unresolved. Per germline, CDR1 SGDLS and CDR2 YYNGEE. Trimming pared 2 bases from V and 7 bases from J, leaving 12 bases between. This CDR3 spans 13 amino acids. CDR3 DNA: TGTGCCAGCAGCGTCGGAGCCAAAGGTGAAGCTTTCTTT. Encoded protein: CASSVGAKGEAFF.

In nucleotides, the CDR3 is TGTGCCTTGGAAGCCATGCGGGGAAGCGGTCAGCCCCAGCATTTT. Residues: CALEAMRGSGQPQHF. This chain connects TRBV30 to TRBJ1-5; unclear D gene. Trimming left V 7 bases short and J 6 bases short, with 22 bases between. The germline gives CDR1 GTSNPN, CDR2 SVGIG (reference sequence). The CDR3 is 15 residues long.

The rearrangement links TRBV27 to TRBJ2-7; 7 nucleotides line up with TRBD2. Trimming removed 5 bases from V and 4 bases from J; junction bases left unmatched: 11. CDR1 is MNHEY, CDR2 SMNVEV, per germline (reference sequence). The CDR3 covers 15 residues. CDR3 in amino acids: CASSPVGGGPYEQYV. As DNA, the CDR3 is TGTGCCAGCAGTCCCGTCGGGGGAGGGCCGTACGAGCAGTACGTC.

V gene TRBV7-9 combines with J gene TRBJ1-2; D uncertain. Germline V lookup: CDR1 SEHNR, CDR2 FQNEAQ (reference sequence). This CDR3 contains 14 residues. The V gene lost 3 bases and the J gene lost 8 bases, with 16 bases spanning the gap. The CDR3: CASSLAVSSGGYTF. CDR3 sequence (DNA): TGTGCCAGCAGCTTGGCCGTCTCCTCCGGGGGCTACACCTTC.

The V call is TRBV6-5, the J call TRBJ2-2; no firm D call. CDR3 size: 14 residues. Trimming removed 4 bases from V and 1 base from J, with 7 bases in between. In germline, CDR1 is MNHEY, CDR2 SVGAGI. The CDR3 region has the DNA TGTGCCAGCAGTTTTAGCAGGAACACCGGGGAGCTGTTTTTT. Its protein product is CASSFSRNTGELFF.

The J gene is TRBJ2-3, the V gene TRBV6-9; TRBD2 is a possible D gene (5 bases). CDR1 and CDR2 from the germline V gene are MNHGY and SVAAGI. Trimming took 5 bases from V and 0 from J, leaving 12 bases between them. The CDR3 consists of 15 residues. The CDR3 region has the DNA TGTGCCAGCAGTGAAATGACTACAAGCACAGATACGCAGTATTTT. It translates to CASSEMTTSTDTQYF.